This TCR beta chain was captured in a study of T cell responses to AZD1222 COVID-19 vaccine. Concerning this clone itself: Its specificity is not known.

Germline CDR1 is SGHRS and CDR2 is YFSETQ. This CDR3 is 15 amino acids long. V shed 2 bases and J 2 bases; nucleotides not matched to a gene: 1. The study's findings and limits: Baseline seropositivity characterized only a handful of AZD1222 recipients. The donor cohort was predominantly white British with a female majority, and clonal diversity may have been underestimated.

Produced via immunoSEQ multiplex PCR; TCRdb's table is partial and in-frame only. In the table there are about 140,000 clones, 92% of which are singletons. The genes are TRBV5-1 and TRBJ1-5; 10 bases are shared with TRBD1. The specimen was peripheral blood, collected 28 days after the second AZD1222 dose. The TCR sequence derives from an adult who received the AZD1222 COVID-19 vaccine. CDR3 DNA: TGCGCCAGCAGCTTTGGGACAGGGGGCAATCAGCCCCAGCATTTT. As protein: CASSFGTGGNQPQHF.